This is a list of T cell receptor beta chains from one sample in a study of OX40 agonist ivuxolimab in advanced cancers. Libraries were prepared by immunoSEQ multiplex PCR; TCRdb keeps only in-frame clonotypes and omits some of them. The sample records more than 50,000 clones, about 90% being singletons. The specimen was CD4+ or CD8+ T cells sorted from blood, collected in a trial of the OX40 agonist ivuxolimab. The receptor set was obtained from an adult with an advanced solid tumor such as melanoma, head and neck, liver or kidney cancer. CDR3s include the opening cysteine and the closing phenylalanine or tryptophan. A D gene is named only where the DNA matches it firmly. The listing skips clone size in some rows; elsewhere it reads once, few, many or a size class.

TRBJ1-2	.	TRBV6-6	.	CASTSDRNYGYTF	TGTGCCAGCACCTCTGACCGGAACTATGGCTACACCTTC
TRBJ1-2	.	TRBV9	.	CASSARGERGYTF	TGTGCCAGCAGCGCCCGGGGGGAACGCGGCTACACCTTC
TRBJ2-1	.	TRBV11-3	TRBD2	CASSSGASGLAPSYNEQFF	TGTGCCAGCAGCTCCGGGGCCTCGGGACTAGCACCTTCCTACAATGAGCAGTTCTTC
TRBJ2-1	.	TRBV7-9	.	CASSSFRDTFNEQFF	TGTGCCAGCAGCTCTTTCCGGGACACCTTCAATGAGCAGTTCTTC
TRBJ2-3	.	TRBV2	.	CASRGDNTDTQYF	TGTGCCAGCAGAGGGGACAACACAGATACGCAGTATTTT
TRBJ1-4	.	TRBV6-5	.	CASSYYGNEKLFF	TGTGCCAGCAGTTACTATGGGAATGAAAAACTGTTTTTT
TRBJ2-7	.	TRBV7-6	.	CASSLTPSSTGTYEQYF	TGTGCCAGCAGCCTAACCCCATCCTCCACCGGGACCTACGAGCAGTACTTC
TRBJ1-1	.	TRBV28	.	CASSFYGGGGTEAFF	TGTGCCAGCAGTTTTTACGGGGGCGGGGGTACTGAAGCTTTCTTT
TRBJ1-3	.	TRBV9	.	CASSHSGFSGNTIYF	TGTGCCAGCAGCCACTCGGGGTTCTCTGGAAACACCATATATTTT
TRBJ1-1	.	TRBV6-1	TRBD1	CASSEHSGTGTAFF	TGTGCCAGCAGTGAACACTCCGGGACAGGGACAGCTTTCTTT
TRBJ1-3	.	TRBV6-5	.	CASSYSGRATGNTIYF	TGTGCCAGCAGTTACTCGGGACGGGCCACTGGAAACACCATATATTTT
TRBJ1-4	.	TRBV10-1	.	CASSESQGRKKLFF	TGCGCCAGCAGTGAATCCCAGGGGCGGAAAAAACTGTTTTTT
TRBJ2-7	.	TRBV7-9	.	CASASDTPGYEQYF	TGTGCCAGCGCTTCGGACACCCCGGGGTACGAGCAGTACTTC
TRBJ1-1	.	TRBV14	.	CASSPITGVATSEAFF	TGTGCCAGCAGCCCCATCACCGGGGTAGCAACCTCTGAAGCTTTCTTT
TRBJ1-2	.	TRBV29-1	.	CSVAQVLGYTF	TGCAGCGTTGCACAGGTTCTTGGCTACACCTTC
TRBJ1-1	.	TRBV6-5	.	CASSYSGGTTEAFF	TGTGCCAGCAGTTACTCTGGGGGGACCACTGAAGCTTTCTTT
TRBJ2-4	.	TRBV29-1	.	CSAEGLGGAQNIQYF	TGCAGCGCCGAAGGGCTAGGCGGAGCTCAAAACATTCAGTACTTC
TRBJ1-5	once	TRBV5-1	TRBD1	CASSFSTGDQPQHF	TGCGCCAGCAGTTTTTCCACAGGGGATCAGCCCCAGCATTTT
TRBJ2-3	.	TRBV5-4	TRBD2	CASSTPLTSGRANTQYF	TGTGCCAGCAGCACCCCCCTTACGAGCGGGAGGGCAAATACGCAGTATTTT
TRBJ2-1	.	TRBV28	TRBD2	CASSTLLAGYNEQFF	TGTGCCAGCAGCACCTTACTAGCGGGATACAATGAGCAGTTCTTC
TRBJ2-2	.	TRBV18	.	CASSTAGTGELFF	TGTGCCAGCTCAACCGCCGGGACCGGGGAGCTGTTTTTT
TRBJ2-1	.	TRBV10-3	.	CAISESGGEQFF	TGTGCCATCAGTGAGTCTGGCGGTGAGCAGTTCTTC
TRBJ2-1	.	TRBV7-8	TRBD2	CASSFAYRLAGTEQFF	TGTGCCAGCAGCTTCGCTTATCGACTAGCGGGAACTGAGCAGTTCTTC
TRBJ1-5	few	TRBV9	.	CASSVDGGRGQPQHF	TGTGCCAGCAGCGTAGATGGGGGGAGAGGGCAGCCCCAGCATTTT
TRBJ2-1	once	TRBV11-3	TRBD1	CASSLEGTGVNEQFF	TGTGCCAGCAGCTTAGAGGGGACAGGGGTCAATGAGCAGTTCTTC
TRBJ1-5	.	TRBV21-1	.	CATTRPLRNQPQHF	TGTGCCACCACCAGACCGTTGCGCAATCAGCCCCAGCATTTT
TRBJ1-1	.	TRBV28	.	CASSLRQGVSGTEAFF	TGTGCCAGCAGTTTAAGACAAGGGGTTAGTGGGACTGAAGCTTTCTTT